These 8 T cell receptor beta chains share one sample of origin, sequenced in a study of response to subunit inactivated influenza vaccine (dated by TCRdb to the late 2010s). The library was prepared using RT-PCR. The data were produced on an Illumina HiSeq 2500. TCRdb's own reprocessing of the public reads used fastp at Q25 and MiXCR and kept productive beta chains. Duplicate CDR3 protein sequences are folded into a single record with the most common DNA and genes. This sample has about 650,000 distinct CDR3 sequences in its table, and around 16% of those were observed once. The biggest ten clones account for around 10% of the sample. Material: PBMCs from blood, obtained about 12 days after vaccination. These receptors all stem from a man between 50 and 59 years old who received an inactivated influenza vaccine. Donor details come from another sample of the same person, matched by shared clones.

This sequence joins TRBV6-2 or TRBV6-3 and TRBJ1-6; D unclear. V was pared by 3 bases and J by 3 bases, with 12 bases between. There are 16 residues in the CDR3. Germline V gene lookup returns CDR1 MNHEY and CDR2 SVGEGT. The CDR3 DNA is TGTGCCAGCAGTTATCCGGACGTGGGCTATAATTCACCCCTCCACTTT. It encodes CASSYPDVGYNSPLHF.

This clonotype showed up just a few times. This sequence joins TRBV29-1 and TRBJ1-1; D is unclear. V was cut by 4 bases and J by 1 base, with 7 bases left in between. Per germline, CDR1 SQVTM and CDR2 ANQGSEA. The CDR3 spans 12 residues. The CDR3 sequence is CSVGDPNTEAFF. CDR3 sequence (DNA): TGCAGCGTTGGAGACCCGAACACTGAAGCTTTCTTT.

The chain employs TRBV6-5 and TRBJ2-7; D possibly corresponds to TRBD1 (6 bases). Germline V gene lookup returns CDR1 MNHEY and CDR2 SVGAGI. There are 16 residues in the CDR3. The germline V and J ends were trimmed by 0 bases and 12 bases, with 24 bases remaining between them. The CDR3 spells CASSYSDRLQTGRRYF. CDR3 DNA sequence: TGTGCCAGCAGTTACTCGGACCGTCTACAGACAGGACGGCGGTACTTC.

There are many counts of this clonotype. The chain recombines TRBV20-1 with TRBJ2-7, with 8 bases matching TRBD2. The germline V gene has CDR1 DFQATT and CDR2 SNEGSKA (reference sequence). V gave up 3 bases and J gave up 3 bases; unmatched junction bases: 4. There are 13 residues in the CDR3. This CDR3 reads CSARMTSDYEQYF. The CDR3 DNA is TGCAGTGCTAGGATGACTAGCGACTACGAGCAGTACTTC.

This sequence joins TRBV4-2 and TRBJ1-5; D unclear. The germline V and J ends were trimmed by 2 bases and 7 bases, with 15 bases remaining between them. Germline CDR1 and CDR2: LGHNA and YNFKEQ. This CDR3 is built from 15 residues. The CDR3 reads CASSQYDGLNQPQHF. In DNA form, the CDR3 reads TGTGCCAGCAGCCAATATGACGGCCTGAACCAGCCCCAGCATTTT.

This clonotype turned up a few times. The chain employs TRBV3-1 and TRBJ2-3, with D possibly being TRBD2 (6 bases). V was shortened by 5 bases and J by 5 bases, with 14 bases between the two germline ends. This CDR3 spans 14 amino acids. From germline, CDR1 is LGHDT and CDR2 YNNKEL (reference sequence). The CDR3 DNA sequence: TGTGCCAGCAGCTCTGCGGGGATTGAAGATACGCAGTATTTT. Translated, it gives CASSSAGIEDTQYF.

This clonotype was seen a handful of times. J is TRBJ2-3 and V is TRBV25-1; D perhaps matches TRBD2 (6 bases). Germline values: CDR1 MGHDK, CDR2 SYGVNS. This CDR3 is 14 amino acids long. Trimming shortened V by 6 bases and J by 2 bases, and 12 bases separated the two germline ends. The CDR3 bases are TGTGCCAGCAGCCATAGCGGTCCCACAGATACGCAGTATTTT. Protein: CASSHSGPTDTQYF.

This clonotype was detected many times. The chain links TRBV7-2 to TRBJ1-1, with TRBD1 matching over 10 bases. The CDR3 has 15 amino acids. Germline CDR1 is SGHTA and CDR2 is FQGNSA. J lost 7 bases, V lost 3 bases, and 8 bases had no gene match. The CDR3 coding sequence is TGTGCCAGCAGCTTCAGCAGTGGGACAGGGGTTGAAGCTTTCTTT. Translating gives CASSFSSGTGVEAFF.